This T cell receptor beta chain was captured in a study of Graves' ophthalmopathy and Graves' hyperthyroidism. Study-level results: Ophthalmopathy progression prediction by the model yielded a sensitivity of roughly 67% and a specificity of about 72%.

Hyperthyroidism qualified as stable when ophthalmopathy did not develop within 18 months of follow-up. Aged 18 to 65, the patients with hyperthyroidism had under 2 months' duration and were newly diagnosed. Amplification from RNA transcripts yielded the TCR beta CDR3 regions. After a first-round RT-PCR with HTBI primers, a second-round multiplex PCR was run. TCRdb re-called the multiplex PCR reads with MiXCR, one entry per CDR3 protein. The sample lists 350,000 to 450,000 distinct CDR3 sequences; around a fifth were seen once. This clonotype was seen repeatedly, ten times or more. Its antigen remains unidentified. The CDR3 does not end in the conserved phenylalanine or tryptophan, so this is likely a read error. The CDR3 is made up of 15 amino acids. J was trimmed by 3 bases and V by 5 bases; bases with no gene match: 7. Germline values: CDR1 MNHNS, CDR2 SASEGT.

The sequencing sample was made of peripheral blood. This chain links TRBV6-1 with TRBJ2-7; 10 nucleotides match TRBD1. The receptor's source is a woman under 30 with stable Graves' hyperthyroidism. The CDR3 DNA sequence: TGTGCCAGCAGTCTGACAGGGGGCGTTCTCTACGAGCAGTACTCC. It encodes CASSLTGGVLYEQYS.